This T cell receptor beta chain comes out of a study of cytomegalovirus exposure and HLA in healthy donors. CDR3 length equals 14 residues. Germline CDR1 ENHRY, CDR2 SYGVKD. Trimming removed 0 bases at V and 3 bases at J, with 6 bases between. Use of 60 Vbeta and 13 Jbeta primers characterized the PCR. Clones were read by immunoSEQ multiplex PCR, and TCRdb kept only the in-frame ones, dropping some. The repertoire holds about 93,000 clones, with 80% as singletons. The sequence came from a man aged 25 to 40 in good health and CMV-seronegative. The genes are TRBV10-3 and TRBJ2-1; D is unresolved. Material for sequencing was PBMCs. The CDR3 coding sequence is TGTGCCATCAGTGAGTCTGCCTACTACAATGAGCAGTTCTTC. Encoded protein: CAISESAYYNEQFF.